These T cell receptor beta chains were read from a single sample in a study of cytomegalovirus exposure and HLA in healthy donors. The table came from immunoSEQ multiplex PCR; TCRdb's copy has only in-frame clones and leaves some out. Of hundreds of thousands of clones detected, about 90% appear once; the ten largest clones hold 12%. The source material was PBMCs. The source is a man aged 18-30 years in good health and CMV-seropositive. CDR3s include the opening cysteine and the closing phenylalanine or tryptophan. A D gene is named only where the DNA matches it firmly. The size field is filled for only some rows; it gives once, few, many or a size class.

J gene: TRBJ2-1; clone size: NA; V gene: TRBV28; D gene: NA; CDR3 protein: CASSLRASTYNEQFF; CDR3 DNA: TGTGCCAGCAGTTTGAGGGCATCCACCTACAATGAGCAGTTCTTC
J gene: TRBJ1-3; clone size: once; V gene: TRBV5-1; D gene: NA; CDR3 protein: CASSLSTASGNTIYF; CDR3 DNA: TGCGCCAGCAGCTTGTCTACAGCCTCTGGAAACACCATATATTTT
J gene: TRBJ1-2; clone size: NA; V gene: TRBV9; D gene: TRBD1; CDR3 protein: CASSLQGAGYTF; CDR3 DNA: TGTGCCAGCAGCCTCCAGGGGGCCGGCTACACCTTC
J gene: TRBJ1-5; clone size: NA; V gene: TRBV18; D gene: TRBD1; CDR3 protein: CASARDRLTTEDWPQHF; CDR3 DNA: TGTGCCAGCGCCCGGGACAGGCTTACCACCGAGGATTGGCCCCAGCATTTT
J gene: TRBJ1-1; clone size: NA; V gene: TRBV29-1; D gene: NA; CDR3 protein: CSVVGQPGTEAFF; CDR3 DNA: TGCAGCGTCGTCGGACAGCCGGGCACTGAAGCTTTCTTT
J gene: TRBJ2-7; clone size: NA; V gene: TRBV28; D gene: TRBD2; CDR3 protein: CASSSPGLATVEQYF; CDR3 DNA: TGTGCCAGCAGTTCGCCGGGACTAGCGACGGTCGAGCAGTACTTC
J gene: TRBJ2-7; clone size: NA; V gene: TRBV28; D gene: NA; CDR3 protein: CASSHRGRREQYF; CDR3 DNA: TGTGCCAGCAGTCACCGGGGGCGAAGAGAGCAGTACTTC
J gene: TRBJ2-1; clone size: NA; V gene: TRBV29-1; D gene: NA; CDR3 protein: CSAEGGFGDGYEQFF; CDR3 DNA: TGCAGCGCCGAAGGCGGGTTTGGGGATGGGTATGAGCAGTTCTTC
J gene: TRBJ2-1; clone size: NA; V gene: TRBV29-1; D gene: TRBD1; CDR3 protein: CSVRGLPYNEQFF; CDR3 DNA: TGCAGCGTCAGGGGGCTACCCTACAATGAGCAGTTCTTC
J gene: TRBJ2-1; clone size: NA; V gene: TRBV2; D gene: NA; CDR3 protein: CASSSANNEQFF; CDR3 DNA: TGTGCCAGCAGTTCGGCAAACAATGAGCAGTTCTTC
J gene: TRBJ2-7; clone size: NA; V gene: TRBV5-1; D gene: NA; CDR3 protein: CASSPPTPSQQYF; CDR3 DNA: TGCGCCAGCAGCCCACCCACCCCTAGCCAGCAGTACTTC
J gene: TRBJ2-2; clone size: NA; V gene: TRBV2; D gene: NA; CDR3 protein: CASRNYRNTGELFF; CDR3 DNA: TGTGCCAGCAGAAATTACAGGAACACCGGGGAGCTGTTTTTT
J gene: TRBJ2-7; clone size: NA; V gene: TRBV5-6; D gene: NA; CDR3 protein: CASSLIGVGSAAVYEQYF; CDR3 DNA: TGTGCCAGCAGCTTGATAGGGGTCGGTAGCGCCGCAGTCTACGAGCAGTACTTC
J gene: TRBJ1-1; clone size: NA; V gene: TRBV18; D gene: NA; CDR3 protein: CASSPPRLRKMNTEAFF; CDR3 DNA: TGTGCCAGCTCACCACCGAGGTTGCGGAAGATGAACACTGAAGCTTTCTTT
J gene: TRBJ2-1; clone size: once; V gene: TRBV30; D gene: TRBD1; CDR3 protein: CAWSKQGRNEQFF; CDR3 DNA: TGTGCCTGGAGCAAACAGGGGCGGAATGAGCAGTTCTTC
J gene: TRBJ1-1; clone size: NA; V gene: TRBV6-5; D gene: TRBD1; CDR3 protein: CASSTGGTEAFF; CDR3 DNA: TGTGCCAGCAGTACAGGGGGCACTGAAGCTTTCTTT
J gene: TRBJ1-2; clone size: NA; V gene: TRBV2; D gene: NA; CDR3 protein: CASSARGGNYGYTF; CDR3 DNA: TGTGCCAGCAGTGCACGGGGGGGTAACTATGGCTACACCTTC
J gene: TRBJ1-2; clone size: NA; V gene: TRBV6-1; D gene: NA; CDR3 protein: CASSSNYGYTF; CDR3 DNA: TGTGCCAGCAGTTCTAACTATGGCTACACCTTC
J gene: TRBJ2-1; clone size: NA; V gene: TRBV5-1; D gene: NA; CDR3 protein: CASSLALQINEQFF; CDR3 DNA: TGCGCCAGCAGCTTGGCCTTGCAGATAAATGAGCAGTTCTTC
J gene: TRBJ2-3; clone size: NA; V gene: TRBV27; D gene: TRBD2; CDR3 protein: CASSRLAGADTQYF; CDR3 DNA: TGTGCCAGCAGTCGGCTAGCGGGAGCTGATACGCAGTATTTT
J gene: TRBJ2-7; clone size: few; V gene: TRBV4-3; D gene: NA; CDR3 protein: CASSVQEGAHEQYF; CDR3 DNA: TGCGCCAGCAGCGTTCAGGAGGGGGCCCACGAGCAGTACTTC
J gene: TRBJ2-5; clone size: NA; V gene: TRBV6-5; D gene: NA; CDR3 protein: CASSTEETQYF; CDR3 DNA: TGTGCCAGCAGTACCGAAGAGACCCAGTACTTC